This T cell receptor (beta chain) was sequenced for a study of blood T cell repertoires in COVID-19. How the authors handled the data: Quantification of nucleated cells was approximated via reference gene primer amplification. Profiled with immunoSEQ multiplex PCR; TCRdb holds only in-frame clones, not every one. V and J calls and clone size are given by that table; D and trimming were obtained from the DNA. This table holds around 29,000 clones, 68% found once. The CDR3 is made up of 16 amino acids. The junction had 7 bases not matched to a gene; V was cut back by 1 base and J by 5 bases. Germline-derived CDR1 and CDR2 are SGHTA and FQGNSA.

This TCR was recovered from a human donor in a cohort sampled during active COVID-19. The gene calls are TRBV7-2 and TRBJ2-3, with 9 bases lining up with TRBD2. The sequencing sample was made of peripheral blood. Here the CDR3 DNA reads TGTGCCAGCAGCTTAGGTCTAGCGGGGCCGGGAGATACGCAGTATTTT. It translates to CASSLGLAGPGDTQYF.